This T cell receptor beta chain came from a study of beta chain features in type 1 diabetes. Points from the study as a whole: A moderate, significant TCRB CDR3 shortening appeared in type 1 diabetes across four CD4+ subsets.

Reverse transcription of all isolated RNA meant that expressed TCRB transcripts were sequenced. The assay was immunoSEQ multiplex PCR, and TCRdb's table has in-frame clones only and misses some. The sample lists 500,000 to 800,000 clones, 9.5% to 15% occurring once. CDR3 length: 17 amino acids. CDR1 is LGHNA, CDR2 YNFKEQ, per germline. V lost 5 bases, J lost 10 bases, and 14 bases stayed unmatched. To note about this clone: Antigen specificity is unknown.

This sequence was found in a young man with type 1 diabetes. The sequenced material came from naive CD4+ T cells from blood. The rearrangement uses TRBV4-2 and TRBJ1-6, with 10 nucleotides matching TRBD1. The CDR3 spells CASSSRDRGGLRSPLHF. The CDR3 coding sequence is TGTGCCAGCAGCTCTCGGGACAGGGGAGGTTTGAGGTCACCCCTCCACTTT.